The 7 T cell receptor beta chains below all came from one sample that was sequenced in a study of T cells in Graves' hyperthyroidism and ophthalmopathy. RNA transcripts were the template for amplifying TCR beta CDR3 regions. The HTBI primer set drove a first-round RT-PCR of the TCR CDR3. TCRdb re-derived calls from the multiplex PCR reads in MiXCR, one entry per CDR3 protein. In the table there are hundreds of thousands of distinct CDR3 sequences, around 19% of which are singletons. Sequences were obtained from blood. These receptors all come from a woman between 45 and 65 years old with Graves' hyperthyroidism that later progressed to Graves' ophthalmopathy.

J is TRBJ2-2 and V is TRBV30; either TRBD1 or TRBD2 may supply D (6 bases each). The germline V gene encodes CDR1 GTSNPN and CDR2 SVGIG (reference sequence). The CDR3 length is 16 residues. Trimming cost V 0 bases and J 5 bases, with 16 bases left between them. CDR3 region: CAWSVWRGLGTGELFF. CDR3 DNA sequence: TGTGCCTGGAGTGTATGGAGGGGGTTGGGGACCGGGGAGCTGTTTTTT. Based on the CDR3 plus reference TRBV30 and TRBJ2-2, the full variable domain is SQTIHQWPATLVQPVGSPLSLECTVEGTSNPNLYWYRQAAGRGLQLLFYSVGIGQISSEVPQNLSASRPQDRQFILSSKKLLLSDSGFYLCAWSVWRGLGTGELFFGEGSRLTVL.

This clonotype was seen only a few times. This chain links TRBV25-1 with TRBJ1-1; D might be TRBD1 (6 bases). CDR1 is MGHDK, CDR2 SYGVNS, per germline. V lost 5 bases, J lost 1 base, and 17 bases lay in between. This CDR3 has 16 amino acids. This CDR3 reads CASSQTGAPRNTEAFF. Here the CDR3 DNA reads TGTGCCAGCAGTCAAACGGGGGCTCCGCGGAACACTGAAGCTTTCTTT.

This clonotype was seen at least ten times. CDR3 loop: CASSGGGWNTEAFF. In DNA, the CDR3 is TGTGCCAGCAGCGGGGGAGGTTGGAACACTGAAGCTTTCTTT. The chain uses TRBV9 and TRBJ1-1; D remains ambiguous. V was pared by 3 bases and J by 1 base, with 10 bases between. Germline CDR1 SGDLS, CDR2 YYNGEE. The CDR3 is 14 amino acids.

This clonotype was observed at least ten times. The gene calls are TRBV30 and TRBJ2-7; D uncertain. The CDR3 is 12 residues long. CDR1 and CDR2 (germline): GTSNPN, SVGIG (reference sequence). Trimming left V 5 bases short and J 4 bases short, with 12 bases between. The CDR3 DNA sequence: TGTGCCTGGGGCGTCACCCCGTACGAGCAGTACTTC. This translates into CAWGVTPYEQYF.

CDR3 sequence: CASSSHEGNTEAFF. CDR3 nucleotide sequence: TGCGCCAGCAGTAGCCACGAGGGGAACACTGAAGCTTTCTTT. The chain links TRBV10-2 to TRBJ1-1; unclear D gene. Germline V CDR1 and CDR2: WSHSY, SAAADI. The CDR3 runs to 14 residues. V dropped 5 bases and J dropped 1 base, with 11 bases sitting between them.

To note about this clonotype: Possible read error: a much larger clone is one base away. The rearrangement links TRBV4-1 to TRBJ1-1, with a possible D match to TRBD1 (5 bases). This CDR3 is built from 16 residues. V gave up 1 base and J gave up 3 bases, with 15 bases separating them. Germline assignment: CDR1 MGHRA and CDR2 YSYEKL. CDR3 residues: CASSQGGGALDTEAFF. The CDR3 nucleotides are TGCGCCAGCAGCCAAGGCGGCGGGGCATTGGACACTGAAGCTTTCTTT.

In its sample, this clonotype was seen a few times. The chain combines TRBV15 with TRBJ2-5, with 8 bases identical to TRBD2. The CDR3 is made up of 15 amino acids. J gave up 4 bases and V 0 bases, and 4 bases lay outside the gene matches. Germline CDR1 LNHNV, CDR2 YYDKDF (reference sequence). The CDR3 DNA reads as TGTGCCACCAGCAGAGATCCGGGGGGGTCAGAGACCCAGTACTTC. Translating it yields CATSRDPGGSETQYF. Filled out from reference TRBV15 and TRBJ2-5, the complete variable domain reads DAMVIQNPRYQVTQFGKPVTLSCSQTLNHNVMYWYQQKSSQAPKLLFHYYDKDFNNEADTPDNFQSRRPNTSFCFLDIRSPGLGDTAMYLCATSRDPGGSETQYFGPGTRLLVL.